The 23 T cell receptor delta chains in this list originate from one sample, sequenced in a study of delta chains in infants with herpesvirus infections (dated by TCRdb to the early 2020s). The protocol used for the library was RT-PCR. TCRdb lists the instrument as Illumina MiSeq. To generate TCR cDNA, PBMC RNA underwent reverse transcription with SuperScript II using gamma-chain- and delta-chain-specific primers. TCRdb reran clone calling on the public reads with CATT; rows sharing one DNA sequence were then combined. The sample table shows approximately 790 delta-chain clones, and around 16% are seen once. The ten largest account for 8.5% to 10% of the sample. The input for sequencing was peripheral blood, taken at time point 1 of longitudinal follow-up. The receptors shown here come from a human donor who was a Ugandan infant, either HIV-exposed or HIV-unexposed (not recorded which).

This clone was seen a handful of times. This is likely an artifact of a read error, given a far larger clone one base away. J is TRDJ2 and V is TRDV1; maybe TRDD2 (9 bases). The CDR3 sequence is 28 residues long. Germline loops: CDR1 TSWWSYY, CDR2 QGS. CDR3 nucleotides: TGTGCTCTTGGGGAACTAGTTAGTTCCCTTCCTACGAAATGGGGGGATAAAACCCGGAGAAGGGGGACAGTACAACTCTTCTTT. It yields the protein CALGELVSSLPTKWGDKTRRRGTVQLFF.

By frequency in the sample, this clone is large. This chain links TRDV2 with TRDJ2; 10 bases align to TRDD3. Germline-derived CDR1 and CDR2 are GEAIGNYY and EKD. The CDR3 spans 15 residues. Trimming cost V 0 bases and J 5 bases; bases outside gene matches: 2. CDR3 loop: CACDTLLGDTAQLFF. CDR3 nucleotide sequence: TGTGCCTGTGACACCTTACTGGGGGATACAGCACAACTCTTCTTT.

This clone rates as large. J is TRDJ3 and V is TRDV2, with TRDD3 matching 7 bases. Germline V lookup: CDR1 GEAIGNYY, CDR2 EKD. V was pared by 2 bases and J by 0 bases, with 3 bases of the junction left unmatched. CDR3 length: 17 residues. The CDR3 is CACDIWGSSWDTRQMFF. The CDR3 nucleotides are TGTGCCTGTGACATTTGGGGGAGCTCCTGGGACACCCGACAGATGTTTTTC.

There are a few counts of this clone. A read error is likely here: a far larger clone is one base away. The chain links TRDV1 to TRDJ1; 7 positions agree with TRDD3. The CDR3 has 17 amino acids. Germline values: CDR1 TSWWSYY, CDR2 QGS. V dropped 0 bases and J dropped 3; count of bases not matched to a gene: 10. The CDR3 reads CALGELTYLGIADKLIF. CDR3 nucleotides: TGTGCTCTTGGGGAACTAACCTACTTGGGGATAGCCGATAAACTCATCTTT.

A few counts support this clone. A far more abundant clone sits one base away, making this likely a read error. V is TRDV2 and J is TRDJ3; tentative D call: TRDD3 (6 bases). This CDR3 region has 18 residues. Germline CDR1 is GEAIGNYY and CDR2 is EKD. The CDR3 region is CACDTWGSSSWDNRQMFF. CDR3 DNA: TGTGCCTGTGACACCTGGGGGTCTAGCTCCTGGGACAACCGACAGATGTTTTTC.

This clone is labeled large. CDR3 sequence (DNA): TGTGCTCTTGGGGAACGGAAATCCTCCGCCCCTTACTGGGGGACAGAACATTCCTCTTGGGACACCCGACAGATGTTTTTC. Translation: CALGERKSSAPYWGTEHSSWDTRQMFF. The chain uses TRDV1 and TRDJ3; 9 nucleotides align to TRDD3. Trimming removed 1 base from V and 4 bases from J; junction bases left unmatched: 32. CDR1 TSWWSYY and CDR2 QGS come from the germline V gene. This CDR3 contains 27 residues.

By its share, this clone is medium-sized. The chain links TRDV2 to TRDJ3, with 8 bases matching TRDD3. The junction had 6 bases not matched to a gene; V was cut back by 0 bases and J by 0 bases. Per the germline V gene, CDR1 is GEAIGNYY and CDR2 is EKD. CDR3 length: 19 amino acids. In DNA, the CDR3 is TGTGCCTGTGACACCGTACTGGGGGTCCGCTCCTGGGACACCCGACAGATGTTTTTC. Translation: CACDTVLGVRSWDTRQMFF.

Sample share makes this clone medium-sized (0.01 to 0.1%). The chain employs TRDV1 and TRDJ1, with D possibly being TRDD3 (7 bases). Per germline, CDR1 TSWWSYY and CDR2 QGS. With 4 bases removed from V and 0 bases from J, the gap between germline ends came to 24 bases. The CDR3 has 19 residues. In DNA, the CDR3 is TGTGCTCTTGGGGTGTGGTCCGTCCTACTGGGGTTGCACACCGATAAACTCATCTTT. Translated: CALGVWSVLLGLHTDKLIF.

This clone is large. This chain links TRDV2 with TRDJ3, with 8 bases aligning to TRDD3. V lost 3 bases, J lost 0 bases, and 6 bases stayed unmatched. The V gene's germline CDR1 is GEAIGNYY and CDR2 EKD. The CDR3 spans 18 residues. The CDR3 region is CACDGTGGRSWDTRQMFF. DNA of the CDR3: TGTGCCTGTGACGGTACTGGGGGCCGCTCCTGGGACACCCGACAGATGTTTTTC.

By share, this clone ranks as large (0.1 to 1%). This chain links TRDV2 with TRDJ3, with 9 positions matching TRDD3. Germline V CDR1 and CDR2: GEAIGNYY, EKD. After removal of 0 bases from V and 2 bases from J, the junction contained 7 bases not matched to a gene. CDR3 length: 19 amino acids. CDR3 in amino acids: CACDTVLGDTPWDTRQMFF. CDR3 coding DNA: TGTGCCTGTGACACCGTACTGGGGGACACCCCCTGGGACACCCGACAGATGTTTTTC.

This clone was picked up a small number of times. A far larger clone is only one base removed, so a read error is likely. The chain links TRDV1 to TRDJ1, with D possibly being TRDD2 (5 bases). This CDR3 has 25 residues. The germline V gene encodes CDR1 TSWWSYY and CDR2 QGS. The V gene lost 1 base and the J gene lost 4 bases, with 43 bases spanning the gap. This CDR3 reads CALGEPAYSLIRMRHKGSFSDKLIF. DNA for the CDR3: TGTGCTCTTGGGGAACCGGCCTACTCCTTGATTCGGATGAGGCATAAAGGCAGCTTCAGCGATAAACTCATCTTT.

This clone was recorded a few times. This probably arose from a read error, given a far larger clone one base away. CDR3 bases: TGTGCTCTTGGGGAATACCCCCGCCGGGGGACCCATAAACTCATCTTT. This sequence encodes CALGEYPRRGTHKLIF. The V gene is TRDV1, the J gene TRDJ1; a possible D gene is TRDD3 (6 bases). V shed 2 bases and J shed 6 bases, with 19 bases lying between them. This CDR3 region has 16 residues. Germline CDR1 reads TSWWSYY; CDR2 reads QGS.

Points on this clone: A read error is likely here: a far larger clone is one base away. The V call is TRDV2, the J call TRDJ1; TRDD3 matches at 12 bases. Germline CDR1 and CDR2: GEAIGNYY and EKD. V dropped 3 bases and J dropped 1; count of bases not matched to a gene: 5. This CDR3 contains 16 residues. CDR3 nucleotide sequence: TGTGCCTGTGACGCCGTCTGGGGGATACGCACCGATAAACTCATCTTT. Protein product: CACDAVWGIRTDKLIF.

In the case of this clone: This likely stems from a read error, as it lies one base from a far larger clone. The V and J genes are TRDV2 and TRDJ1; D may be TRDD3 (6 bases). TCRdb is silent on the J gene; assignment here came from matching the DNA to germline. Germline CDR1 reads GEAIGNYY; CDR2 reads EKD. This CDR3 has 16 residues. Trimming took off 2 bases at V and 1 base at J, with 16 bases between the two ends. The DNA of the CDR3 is TGTGCCTGTGACATACTGAGGGATAAGGCCACCGATAAACTCATCTTT. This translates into CACDILRDKATDKLIF.

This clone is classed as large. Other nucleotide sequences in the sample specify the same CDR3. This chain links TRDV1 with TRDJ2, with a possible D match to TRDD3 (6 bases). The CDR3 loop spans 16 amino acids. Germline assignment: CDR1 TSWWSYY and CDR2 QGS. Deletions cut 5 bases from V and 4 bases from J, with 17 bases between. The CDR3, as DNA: TGTGCTCTTGGGATCGGGGGGGACGGGGCGACAGCACAACTCTTCTTT. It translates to CALGIGGDGATAQLFF.

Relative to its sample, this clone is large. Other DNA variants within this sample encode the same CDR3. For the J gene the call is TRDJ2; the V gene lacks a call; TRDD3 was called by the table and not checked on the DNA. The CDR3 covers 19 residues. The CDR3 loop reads CAGARNPPTDWRILGQLFF. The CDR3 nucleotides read TGTGCAGGAGCTAGGAACCCTCCTACAGACTGGAGGATACTTGGACAACTCTTCTTT.

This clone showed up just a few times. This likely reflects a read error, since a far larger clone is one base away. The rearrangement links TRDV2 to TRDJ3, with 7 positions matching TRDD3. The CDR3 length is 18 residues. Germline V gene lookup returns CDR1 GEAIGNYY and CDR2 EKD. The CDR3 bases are TGTGCCCGTGACACCTGGGGGTCTAGCTCCTGGGACACCCGACAGATGTTTTTC. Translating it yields CARDTWGSSSWDTRQMFF.

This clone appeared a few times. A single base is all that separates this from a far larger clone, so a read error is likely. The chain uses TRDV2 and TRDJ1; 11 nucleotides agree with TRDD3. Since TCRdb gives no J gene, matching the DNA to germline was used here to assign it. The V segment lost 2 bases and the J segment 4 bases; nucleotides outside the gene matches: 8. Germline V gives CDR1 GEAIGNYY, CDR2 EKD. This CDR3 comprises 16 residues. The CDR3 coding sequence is TGTGCCTGTGACATACTGGGGGATAAGGCCATCGATAAACTCATCTTT. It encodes CACDILGDKAIDKLIF.

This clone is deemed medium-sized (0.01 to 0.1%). CDR3 in amino acids: CALGEPTNAGGCPYTDKLIF. The CDR3 nucleotides are TGTGCTCTTGGGGAACCAACTAACGCTGGGGGATGCCCGTACACCGATAAACTCATCTTT. The chain is built from TRDV1 and TRDJ1; TRDD3 agrees at 9 bases. V dropped 1 base and J dropped 0; count of bases not matched to a gene: 15. From germline, CDR1 is TSWWSYY and CDR2 QGS. The CDR3 is 20 amino acids.

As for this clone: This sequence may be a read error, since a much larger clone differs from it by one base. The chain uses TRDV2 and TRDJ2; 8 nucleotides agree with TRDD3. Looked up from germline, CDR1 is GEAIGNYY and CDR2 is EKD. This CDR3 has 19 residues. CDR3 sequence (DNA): TGTGCCTGTGACACCTTATTTGGGGATACCCAAGCTTTGACAACACAACTCTTCTTT. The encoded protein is CACDTLFGDTQALTTQLFF.

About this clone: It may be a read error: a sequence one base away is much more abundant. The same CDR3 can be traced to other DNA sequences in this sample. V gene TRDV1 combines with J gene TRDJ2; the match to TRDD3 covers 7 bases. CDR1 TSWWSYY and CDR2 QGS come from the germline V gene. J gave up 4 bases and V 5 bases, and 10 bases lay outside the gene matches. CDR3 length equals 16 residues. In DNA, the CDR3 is TGTGCTCTTGGGATCGGGGGGGATGGGGCGACAGCACAACTCTTCTTT. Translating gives CALGIGGDGATAQLFF.

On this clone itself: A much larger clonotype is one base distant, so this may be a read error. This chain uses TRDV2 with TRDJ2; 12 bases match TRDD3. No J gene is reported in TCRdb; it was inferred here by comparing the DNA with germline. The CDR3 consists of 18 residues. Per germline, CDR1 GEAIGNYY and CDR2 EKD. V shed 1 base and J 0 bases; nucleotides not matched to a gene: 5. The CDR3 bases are TGTGCCTGTGACACGGTTACTGGGGGATACACTTTGACAGCACAACTCTTCTTT. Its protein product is CACDTVTGGYTLTAQLFF.

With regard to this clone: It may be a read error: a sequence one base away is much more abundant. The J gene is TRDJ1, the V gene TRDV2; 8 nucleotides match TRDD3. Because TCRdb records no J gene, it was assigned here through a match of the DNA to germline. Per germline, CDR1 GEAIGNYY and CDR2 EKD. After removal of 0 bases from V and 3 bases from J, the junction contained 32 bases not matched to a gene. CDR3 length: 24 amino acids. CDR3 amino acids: CACDTVDMPPKVYSTGGPSDKLIF. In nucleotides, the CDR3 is TGTGCCTGTGACACCGTAGATATGCCACCTAAAGTGTACAGCACTGGGGGCCCATCCGATAAACTCATCTTT.